The next 16 T cell receptor beta chains were all read from a single sample in a study of T cells after somatic rescue of genetic block. Repertoires were generated with immunoSEQ multiplex PCR, while TCRdb's copy carries only in-frame clones and drops some. The sample contains tens of thousands of clones, around 93% of which appear only once. Sequencing input: peripheral blood mononuclear cells (PBMCs). These receptor sequences come from a middle-aged man.

This rearrangement joins TRBV28 to TRBJ1-2; D gene unclear. The germline V gene encodes CDR1 MDHEN and CDR2 SYDVKM. V gave up 2 bases and J gave up 1 base, with 8 bases separating them. The CDR3 has 14 residues. The CDR3 DNA reads as TGTGCCAGCAGTTTACGGGTCAGTAACTATGGCTACACCTTC. Amino acid sequence: CASSLRVSNYGYTF.

The chain employs TRBV19 and TRBJ2-7, with a tentative D call TRBD1 (6 bases). Trimming left V 3 bases short and J 2 bases short, with 11 bases between. The CDR3 spans 14 residues. Germline CDR1 is LNHDA and CDR2 is SQIVND (reference sequence). The CDR3 protein is CASSIWGPPYEQYF. The CDR3 bases are TGTGCCAGTAGTATTTGGGGGCCGCCCTACGAGCAGTACTTC.

This rearrangement joins TRBV19 to TRBJ2-7; 8 positions agree with TRBD1. Germline V lookup: CDR1 LNHDA, CDR2 SQIVND (reference sequence). The junction had 7 bases not matched to a gene; V was cut back by 6 bases and J by 3 bases. The CDR3 runs 14 residues. CDR3 sequence (DNA): TGTGCCAGTAGGGGATTGACAGGGGACTACGAGCAGTACTTC. Its translation is CASRGLTGDYEQYF. Full variable domain (remainder filled in from reference TRBV19 and TRBJ2-7): DGGITQSPKYLFRKEGQNVTLSCEQNLNHDAMYWYRQDPGQGLRLIYYSQIVNDFQKGDIAEGYSVSREKKESFPLTVTSAQKNPTAFYLCASRGLTGDYEQYFGPGTRLTVT.

This chain uses TRBV6-4 with TRBJ2-1; TRBD2 is a possible D gene (7 bases). Trimming took off 4 bases at V and 8 bases at J, with 18 bases between the two ends. This CDR3 is built from 15 residues. Germline V lookup: CDR1 MRHNA, CDR2 SNTAGT. The CDR3 spells CASSAGGRNVDEQFF. CDR3 in DNA: TGTGCCAGCAGTGCGGGGGGCAGGAATGTGGATGAGCAGTTCTTC.

This chain uses TRBV13 with TRBJ2-1; 9 nucleotides agree with TRBD1. Germline CDR1 reads PRHDT; CDR2 reads FYEKMQ (reference sequence). This CDR3 comprises 13 residues. V was clipped by 6 bases and J by 9 bases; unmatched bases: 6. In DNA, the CDR3 is TGTGCCAGCAGGCCTACAGGGGGCGGTGAGCAGTTCTTC. This gives the protein CASRPTGGGEQFF.

V gene TRBV5-1 combines with J gene TRBJ2-7; TRBD1 matches 7 bases. CDR3 length: 15 amino acids. V trimming: 0 bases; J trimming: 0 bases; junction bases outside the gene matches: 3. Germline lookup yields CDR1 SGHRS and CDR2 YFSETQ. CDR3 in DNA: TGCGCCAGCAGCTTGGGCCGGACAGGCTCCTACGAGCAGTACTTC. This sequence encodes CASSLGRTGSYEQYF.

The V gene is TRBV10-3, the J gene TRBJ1-2; D is undetermined. Germline values: CDR1 ENHRY, CDR2 SYGVKD. The CDR3 is made up of 13 amino acids. Trimming stripped 7 bases from V and 7 bases from J, with 16 bases between. CDR3 bases: TGTGCCATCACCCGGACGGTGGGTGGTGGCTACACCTTC. Its translation: CAITRTVGGGYTF.

V and J are TRBV4-3 and TRBJ1-2, with 11 positions matching TRBD1. Germline V CDR1 and CDR2: LGHNA, YSLEER. The V gene end was trimmed by 4 bases and the J gene end by 8 bases; junction bases not matched to a gene: 6. The CDR3 totals 14 residues. The CDR3 DNA sequence: TGCGCCAGCAGCCCCGGACAGGGGGCGGCCGGCTACACCTTC. It is translated as CASSPGQGAAGYTF.

V is TRBV6-4 and J is TRBJ2-1; 9 bases align to TRBD2. The CDR3 is 15 residues long. Germline lookup yields CDR1 MRHNA and CDR2 SNTAGT. Trimming took 5 bases from V and 0 from J; bases not matched to a gene: 2. CDR3 loop: CASSSTSGSYNEQFF. The CDR3, as DNA: TGTGCCAGCAGTTCGACTAGCGGCTCCTACAATGAGCAGTTCTTC.

The rearrangement uses TRBV4-3 and TRBJ1-1, with unresolved D. V gave up 3 bases and J gave up 4 bases, with 21 bases separating them. The CDR3 contains 17 residues. CDR1 is LGHNA, CDR2 YSLEER, per germline. The CDR3 DNA follows: TGCGCCAGCAGCCAGGCCTTAGGAGGGTTTCGTGGCACTGAAGCTTTCTTT. It encodes CASSQALGGFRGTEAFF.

The V gene is TRBV11-3, the J gene TRBJ1-1; no definite D call. The V end was cut by 5 bases, the J end by 3 bases, with 10 bases between. This CDR3 comprises 13 residues. Germline CDR1 is SGHNT and CDR2 is YENEEA. CDR3 coding DNA: TGTGCCAGCAGCATCAATACCTACACTGAAGCTTTCTTT. It specifies CASSINTYTEAFF.

J is TRBJ1-1 and V is TRBV5-4, with unresolved D. The CDR3 loop spans 11 amino acids. V was trimmed by 6 bases and J by 8 bases, leaving 11 bases between them. Germline CDR1 SGHNT, CDR2 YYREEE (reference sequence). For the CDR3, the DNA is TGTGCCAGCACCACGAACCGCGAAGCTTTCTTT. It codes for CASTTNREAFF.

This clone was seen just once. The V and J genes are TRBV6-5 and TRBJ2-5; tentatively, D is TRBD2 (6 bases). CDR3 size: 13 residues. Trimming left V 2 bases short and J 12 bases short, with 16 bases between. Germline CDR1 is MNHEY and CDR2 is SVGAGI. The CDR3 loop reads CASSYPAGGEKYF. The CDR3, as DNA: TGTGCCAGCAGTTACCCCGCCGGGGGAGAAAAGTACTTC.

This clone came up a few times. V is TRBV6-1 and J is TRBJ1-4, with unresolved D. Germline V gives CDR1 MNHNS, CDR2 SASEGT. Trimming took 10 bases from V and 7 from J, leaving 19 bases between them. This CDR3 has 14 amino acids. Here the CDR3 reads CATEPQAGVEKLFF. The CDR3, as DNA: TGTGCCACCGAGCCTCAGGCAGGCGTTGAAAAACTGTTTTTT.

The gene calls are TRBV30 and TRBJ1-5; D remains unclear. In germline, CDR1 is GTSNPN, CDR2 SVGIG (reference sequence). The CDR3 extends over 13 amino acids. V lost 0 bases and J lost 6, with 9 bases in between. The CDR3 DNA is TGTGCCTGGAGTGTTTCGGCCGGTCAGCCCCAGCATTTT. It yields the protein CAWSVSAGQPQHF.

The DNA for the CDR3 is TGTGCCAGCAGCTTTAGTTGGGAGAGGTTGGACACTGAAGCTTTCTTT. Protein: CASSFSWERLDTEAFF. This chain connects TRBV13 to TRBJ1-1, with D unclear. Germline CDR1 reads PRHDT; CDR2 reads FYEKMQ (reference sequence). CDR3 length: 16 amino acids. Trimming took off 3 bases at V and 3 bases at J, with 17 bases between the two ends.